This T cell receptor (beta chain) comes out of a study of shared clonotypes between healthy human individuals. Study-wide context: Plates per donor: three CD4 naive, three CD4 memory, two CD8 naive, one CD8 memory. Regarding the study as a whole: Compared with memory subsets, naive subsets generally had larger estimated richness.

As to this clone: Its antigen remains unknown.

In the original workflow: Sequence data from immunoSEQ were junction-only and lacked quality scores; consequently, filtering differed. Data came from immunoSEQ multiplex PCR; TCRdb stores just in-frame clones and leaves some out. V, J and clone size are taken as reported in that table, and D and trimming were inferred from the DNA itself. The table has around 1,000,000 clones, 77% seen once; the top ten hold roughly 0.82%. Germline V gene lookup returns CDR1 SGHRS and CDR2 YFSETQ. The CDR3 totals 14 residues. V was clipped by 1 base and J by 6 bases, with 11 bases between them. Sequences were obtained from memory CD4+ T cells from PBMCs. Subset here: CD45RA-negative fraction. This receptor was taken from a man between 18 and 35 years old in good health. Some clones in this sample may be carry-over from other donors' samples. This chain uses TRBV5-1 with TRBJ1-5; maybe TRBD1 (6 bases). The CDR3 sequence: CASSLWGLGQPQHF. The CDR3 DNA is TGCGCCAGCAGCTTGTGGGGGCTCGGTCAGCCCCAGCATTTT.